The source of this T cell receptor (beta chain) is a study of blood T cell repertoires in COVID-19. As handled by the study authors: Estimated nucleated cell counts came from reference gene primer amplification. Assay used: immunoSEQ multiplex PCR; TCRdb lists only in-frame clones, some missing. That table is the source of V, J and clone size, and D and trimming were worked out from the DNA. The sample lists about 59,000 clones, around four fifths occurring once. Sequenced sample: peripheral blood. The sequence was obtained from a woman between 50 and 59 years old with active or convalescent COVID-19.

CDR3 in amino acids: CATSDLVEQYF. In DNA, the CDR3 is TGTGCCACCAGTGACCTAGTGGAGCAGTACTTC. The chain carries TRBV24-1 and TRBJ2-7; D is uncertain. The CDR3 sequence is 11 residues long. V was trimmed by 4 bases and J by 7 bases, leaving 7 bases between them. The germline gives CDR1 KGHDR, CDR2 SFDVKD.